The sequence of this T cell receptor (beta chain) was determined in a study of chemoradiotherapy in HPV16-positive cancers. Whole-study results and caveats: Candidate HPV-specific clones and E7-related TCR motifs grew in tumor during treatment.

The repertoire was sequenced with immunoSEQ multiplex PCR; TCRdb's copy has only in-frame clones and lacks some. This sample yields some 10,000 clones, of which approximately 70% are seen a single time; around 10% belongs to the top ten. In the case of this clone: Its cognate antigen is unknown.

Germline V gene lookup returns CDR1 LGHNT and CDR2 FRNRAP. The CDR3 extends over 12 amino acids. This chain links TRBV12-5 with TRBJ2-7, with D tentatively TRBD1 or TRBD2 (6 bases each). The clonotype comes from a human donor with HPV-associated anogenital cancer. Sequencing used tumor tissue, obtained from a patient who underwent chemoradiotherapy. In nucleotides, the CDR3 is TGTGTTAGGGGGGCCTACTCCTACGAGCAGTACTTC. This codes for CVRGAYSYEQYF.